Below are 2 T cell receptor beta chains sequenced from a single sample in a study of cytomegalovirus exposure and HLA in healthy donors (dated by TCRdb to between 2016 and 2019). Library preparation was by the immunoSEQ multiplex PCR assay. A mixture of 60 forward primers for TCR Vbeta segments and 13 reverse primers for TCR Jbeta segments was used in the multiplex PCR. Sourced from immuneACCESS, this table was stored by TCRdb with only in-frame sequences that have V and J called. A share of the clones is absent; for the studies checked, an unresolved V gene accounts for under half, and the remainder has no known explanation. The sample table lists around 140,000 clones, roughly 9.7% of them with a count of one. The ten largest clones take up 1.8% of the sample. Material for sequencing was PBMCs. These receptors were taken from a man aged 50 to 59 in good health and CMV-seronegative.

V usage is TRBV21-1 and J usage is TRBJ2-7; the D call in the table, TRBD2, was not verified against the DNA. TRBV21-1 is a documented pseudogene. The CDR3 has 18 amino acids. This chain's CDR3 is CASSKGTGRSFLSYEQYF. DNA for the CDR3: TGTGCCAGCAGCAAAGGGACTGGGAGGTCCTTCCTCTCCTACGAGCAGTACTTC.

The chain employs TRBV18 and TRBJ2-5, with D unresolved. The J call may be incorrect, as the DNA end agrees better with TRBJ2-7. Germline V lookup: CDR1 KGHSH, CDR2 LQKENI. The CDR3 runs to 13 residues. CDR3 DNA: TGTGCCAGCTCACCACCGATAAGCTACGAGCAGTACTTC. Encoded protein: CASSPPISYEQYF.